The clone carrying this TCR beta chain is identified as medium-sized from frequency. Its antigen is unknown. TCR beta libraries were made by UMI-labeled 5' RACE. In the source study's methods: There were between roughly 2,600 and 18,000 functional CDR3 beta clonotypes held in each TCR beta library. Reprocessing the 5' RACE reads, TCRdb reports a single entry for every CDR3 protein and omits DNA. What appears here as the V and J calls and clone size reflects TCRdb's work, not the paper's. This table lists around 11,000 distinct CDR3 sequences. This entry comes from a study of human CD8 memory T cell subsets. In germline, CDR1 is MNHEY, CDR2 SMNVEV (reference sequence). The CDR3 totals 14 residues. Study-level findings and limits: Greater diversity in stem-like memory than precursor exhausted T cells was suggested by Chao1 estimates.

The chain uses TRBV27 and TRBJ1-5; the D call of TRBD1 rests on TCRdb alone, since no DNA is present to check it. The sample was CD8+ T cells from PBMCs. The sequence derives from a human donor in good health. The CDR3 here is CASSYRGSNQPQHF.